A selection of T cell receptor beta chains follows, all from one sample in a study of glioma-infiltrating T cells. TCRdb passed the multiplex PCR reads through MiXCR, listing each CDR3 protein once. The sample gives fewer than 200,000 distinct CDR3 sequences, approximately 40% of which show up once; around 5.3% is in the top ten. The sample was glioma tissue, nonneoplastic brain tissue, or PBMCs (not recorded which). Receptors were obtained from a human donor with low-grade glioma or glioblastoma, undergoing nonglioma brain surgery, or in good health (not recorded which). CDR3s include the opening cysteine and the closing phenylalanine or tryptophan. D genes are given only for firm matches. For some rows the clone size is stated as once, few or many, or as a class when expanded; others skip it.

j_call: TRBJ1-3
d_call: NA
v_call: TRBV2
clone_size: few
cdr3_nt: TGTGCCAGCGGATGGAGCTCTGGAAACACCATATATTTT
cdr3_aa: CASGWSSGNTIYF

j_call: TRBJ2-3
d_call: NA
v_call: TRBV20-1
clone_size: many
cdr3_nt: TGCAGTGCCGCCGCCGGGAAGGTTTTCGAAGATACGCAGTATTTT
cdr3_aa: CSAAAGKVFEDTQYF

j_call: TRBJ2-1
d_call: NA
v_call: TRBV29-1
clone_size: few
cdr3_nt: TGCAGCGCCACCCCGAGACTAGAAGGCAATGAGCAGTTCTTC
cdr3_aa: CSATPRLEGNEQFF

j_call: TRBJ2-1
d_call: TRBD2
v_call: TRBV19
clone_size: NA
cdr3_nt: TGTGCCAGTAGTATCGAAGCCACCACTAGCGGGAGGGGGCATGAGCAGTTCTTC
cdr3_aa: CASSIEATTSGRGHEQFF

j_call: TRBJ1-5
d_call: NA
v_call: TRBV28
clone_size: many
cdr3_nt: TGTGCCAGCATTCCAGGCACGACTCAGCCCCAGCATTTT
cdr3_aa: CASIPGTTQPQHF

j_call: TRBJ2-7
d_call: TRBD2
v_call: TRBV5-1
clone_size: NA
cdr3_nt: TGCGCCAGCAGCTTCGGGACTAGCGGGACCTACGAGCAGTACTTC
cdr3_aa: CASSFGTSGTYEQYF

j_call: TRBJ1-5
d_call: NA
v_call: TRBV19
clone_size: few
cdr3_nt: TGTGCCAGTAGTGCGCCCAATTACAATAGCAATCAGCCCCAGCATTTT
cdr3_aa: CASSAPNYNSNQPQHF

j_call: TRBJ1-1
d_call: NA
v_call: TRBV19
clone_size: few
cdr3_nt: TGTGCCAGTAGTCCGCATGGTGGTCGGGCTTTCTTT
cdr3_aa: CASSPHGGRAFF

j_call: TRBJ2-5
d_call: TRBD2
v_call: TRBV7-2
clone_size: many
cdr3_nt: TGTGCCAGCAGCCCCAGTTTGGGGGAGGGCCTAGAGACCCAGTACTTC
cdr3_aa: CASSPSLGEGLETQYF

j_call: TRBJ1-1
d_call: NA
v_call: TRBV20-1
clone_size: many
cdr3_nt: TGCAGTGCTGGTACCTCCGAAATAATTTTTGGTGGAGCTTTCTTT
cdr3_aa: CSAGTSEIIFGGAFF

j_call: TRBJ1-1
d_call: NA
v_call: TRBV20-1
clone_size: many
cdr3_nt: TGCAGTGCTAGAGATGCGGGCAGCCTGAACACTGAAGCTTTCTTT
cdr3_aa: CSARDAGSLNTEAFF

j_call: TRBJ1-6
d_call: NA
v_call: TRBV3-1
clone_size: NA
cdr3_nt: TGTGCCAGCAGGCGATCCGGGACGATGAATTCACCCCTCCACTTT
cdr3_aa: CASRRSGTMNSPLHF

j_call: TRBJ2-5
d_call: NA
v_call: TRBV12-3/TRBV12-4
clone_size: few
cdr3_nt: TGTGCCAGCAGTGGAGGGTACCAAGAGACCCAGTACTTC
cdr3_aa: CASSGGYQETQYF

j_call: TRBJ2-1
d_call: NA
v_call: TRBV3-1
clone_size: NA
cdr3_nt: TGTGCCAGCCGCTTGGAGCCATCCCCCTACAATGAGCAGTTCTTC
cdr3_aa: CASRLEPSPYNEQFF

j_call: TRBJ1-1
d_call: NA
v_call: TRBV29-1
clone_size: few
cdr3_nt: TGCAGCGCGGGACAGAACACTGAAGCTTTCTTT
cdr3_aa: CSAGQNTEAFF

j_call: TRBJ2-3
d_call: NA
v_call: TRBV4-1
clone_size: NA
cdr3_nt: TGCGCCAGCAGCCACGAGTTTAGGGCAGATACGCAGTATTTT
cdr3_aa: CASSHEFRADTQYF

j_call: TRBJ1-1
d_call: NA
v_call: TRBV19
clone_size: NA
cdr3_nt: TGTGCCGCATCGTGGGGAGTAAACACTGAAGCTTTCTTT
cdr3_aa: CAASWGVNTEAFF

j_call: TRBJ1-5
d_call: NA
v_call: TRBV29-1
clone_size: few
cdr3_nt: TGCAGCGTTGGTGTAGATAGCAATCAGCCCCAGCATTTT
cdr3_aa: CSVGVDSNQPQHF

j_call: TRBJ2-7
d_call: NA
v_call: TRBV2
clone_size: many
cdr3_nt: TGTGCCAGTGACCGGGACACAGCCTACGAGCAGTACTTC
cdr3_aa: CASDRDTAYEQYF

j_call: TRBJ1-2
d_call: NA
v_call: TRBV4-2
clone_size: many
cdr3_nt: TGTGCCAGCAGCCAAGATAAGGGGGGCAACTATGGCTACACCTTC
cdr3_aa: CASSQDKGGNYGYTF

j_call: TRBJ2-1
d_call: NA
v_call: TRBV20-1
clone_size: NA
cdr3_nt: TGCAGTGATGACAGATCCGGAGATGAGCAGTTCTTC
cdr3_aa: CSDDRSGDEQFF

j_call: TRBJ2-2
d_call: NA
v_call: TRBV2
clone_size: NA
cdr3_nt: TGTGCCAGCTCGAGAGCGATTAGCCATGGCGGGGAGCTGTTTTTT
cdr3_aa: CASSRAISHGGELFF

j_call: TRBJ2-1
d_call: NA
v_call: TRBV7-9
clone_size: NA
cdr3_nt: TGTGCCAGCAGCTTGCTTGGTACCGGGGGTCATAATGAGCAGTTCTTC
cdr3_aa: CASSLLGTGGHNEQFF

j_call: TRBJ2-3
d_call: TRBD2
v_call: TRBV7-8
clone_size: NA
cdr3_nt: TGTGCCAGCAGCTTTCTAGCGGGAGGGCCTTTGGATACGCAGTATTTT
cdr3_aa: CASSFLAGGPLDTQYF

j_call: TRBJ2-7
d_call: NA
v_call: TRBV19
clone_size: NA
cdr3_nt: TGTGCCAGTAGTACCTCTAGCATCTCCTACGAGCAGTACTTC
cdr3_aa: CASSTSSISYEQYF

j_call: TRBJ2-5
d_call: NA
v_call: TRBV2
clone_size: many
cdr3_nt: TGTGCCAGCAGTGAGGTACTTACCCAAGAGACCCAGTACTTC
cdr3_aa: CASSEVLTQETQYF

j_call: TRBJ2-3
d_call: NA
v_call: TRBV27
clone_size: many
cdr3_nt: TGTGCCAGCAAACCGGGACTCTACACAGATACGCAGTATTTT
cdr3_aa: CASKPGLYTDTQYF

j_call: TRBJ2-1
d_call: NA
v_call: TRBV6-1
clone_size: many
cdr3_nt: TGTGCCAGCAGCCCAATTGCCGCCGGGAGATTTGAGCAGTTCTTC
cdr3_aa: CASSPIAAGRFEQFF

j_call: TRBJ2-3
d_call: NA
v_call: TRBV18
clone_size: NA
cdr3_nt: TGTGCCAGCTCACAAGGGACTCCCCGGACAGATACGCGGTATTTT
cdr3_aa: CASSQGTPRTDTRYF

j_call: TRBJ2-7
d_call: NA
v_call: TRBV6-1
clone_size: many
cdr3_nt: TGTGCCAGCAGCCCCGGGACGAGGCTCCTCGAGCAGTACTTC
cdr3_aa: CASSPGTRLLEQYF

j_call: TRBJ2-7
d_call: NA
v_call: TRBV7-9
clone_size: few
cdr3_nt: TGTGCCAGCAGCTTAGGTCTAGCTGGGGCCGAGCAGTACTTC
cdr3_aa: CASSLGLAGAEQYF

j_call: TRBJ2-3
d_call: NA
v_call: TRBV6-1
clone_size: NA
cdr3_nt: TGTGCCAGCAGTGAAAACATAACCACAGATACGCAGTATTTT
cdr3_aa: CASSENITTDTQYF

j_call: TRBJ2-7
d_call: NA
v_call: TRBV28
clone_size: many
cdr3_nt: TGTGCCAGCAGTTCCCATAGTAGAGCCAACTCCTACGAGCAGTACTTC
cdr3_aa: CASSSHSRANSYEQYF

j_call: TRBJ2-1
d_call: NA
v_call: TRBV29-1
clone_size: few
cdr3_nt: TGCAGCGTTGAAGATCACCGCTCCTACAATGAGCAGTTCTTC
cdr3_aa: CSVEDHRSYNEQFF

j_call: TRBJ2-7
d_call: TRBD2
v_call: TRBV27
clone_size: NA
cdr3_nt: TGTGCCAGCACCGTTAGAGGACTAGCGGGAGACTACGAGCAGTACTTC
cdr3_aa: CASTVRGLAGDYEQYF

j_call: TRBJ2-3
d_call: NA
v_call: TRBV7-2
clone_size: NA
cdr3_nt: TGTGCCAGCAGCTTAAGGCGACTATCGGTCTTACCCTCCACAGATACGCAGTATTTT
cdr3_aa: CASSLRRLSVLPSTDTQYF

j_call: TRBJ1-2
d_call: NA
v_call: TRBV19
clone_size: few
cdr3_nt: TGTGCCAGTAGTATCGCCACGTCCGACTATGGCTACACCTTC
cdr3_aa: CASSIATSDYGYTF

j_call: TRBJ1-2
d_call: NA
v_call: TRBV7-2
clone_size: many
cdr3_nt: TGTGCCAGCAGCTCCAGGGGCGGGACTAACTATGGCTACACCTTC
cdr3_aa: CASSSRGGTNYGYTF

j_call: TRBJ1-2
d_call: NA
v_call: TRBV11-2
clone_size: NA
cdr3_nt: TGTGCCAGCAGCTTAAGTTATTCGGGGGGAGGAGACTATGGCTACACCTTC
cdr3_aa: CASSLSYSGGGDYGYTF

j_call: TRBJ2-3
d_call: NA
v_call: TRBV20-1
clone_size: medium-sized
cdr3_nt: TGCAGTGCTCGCTACGGGGGAGATACGCAGTATTTT
cdr3_aa: CSARYGGDTQYF

j_call: TRBJ2-1
d_call: TRBD2
v_call: TRBV20-1
clone_size: NA
cdr3_nt: TGCAGCGTTGGGATAGCGGGAGGGTGGAATGAGAAGTTCTTC
cdr3_aa: CSVGIAGGWNEKFF

j_call: TRBJ2-5
d_call: TRBD2
v_call: TRBV3-1
clone_size: NA
cdr3_nt: TGTGCCAGGAGCCCGTTAGCGGGAGTAGAGACCCAGTACTTC
cdr3_aa: CARSPLAGVETQYF